These 9 T cell receptor beta chains were all obtained from the same sample, sequenced in a study of blood T cells in healthy people across ages. Then a second PCR, running roughly 6 to 11 cycles, was carried out with a sample-barcoded 5' primer and a J-beta primer mix. MiXCR, run by TCRdb on the 5' RACE reads, gives a single entry per CDR3 protein. The sample yields approximately 1,700,000 distinct CDR3 sequences, roughly 43% seen once. Sequencing was done on a sample of blood. These receptors originate from a human donor in good health.

This clonotype was observed a handful of times. The CDR3 nucleotides read TGTGCCAGCAGGACCGGGGGCAGGAACGGTGGCTACACCTTC. It yields the protein CASRTGGRNGGYTF. The rearrangement joins TRBV7-2 to TRBJ1-2; TRBD1 might be the D (6 bases). CDR3 length equals 14 residues. Germline CDR1 reads SGHTA; CDR2 reads FQGNSA. Trimming stripped 6 bases from V and 7 bases from J, with 18 bases between.

About this clonotype: As the CDR3 is not closed by the conserved phenylalanine or tryptophan, this likely results from a read error. The rearrangement joins TRBV20-1 to TRBJ2-4, with 11 bases lining up with TRBD2. The V gene end was trimmed by 3 bases and the J gene end by 7 bases; junction bases not matched to a gene: 2. The CDR3 has 13 residues. Germline V gene data show CDR1 as DFQATT and CDR2 as SNEGSKA (reference sequence). CDR3 sequence (DNA): TGCAGTGCTAGTAGCGGGGGGGCCAACATTCAGTACTGC. Amino acids: CSASSGGANIQYC.

The chain employs TRBV10-3 and TRBJ2-4, with TRBD1 identical over 8 bases. V gave up 5 bases and J gave up 15 bases; unmatched junction bases: 12. Per the germline V gene, CDR1 is ENHRY and CDR2 is SYGVKD. The CDR3 is 13 amino acids. The CDR3, as DNA: TGTGCCATCAGTCCGGGACAGGACGACCTAGGGTACTTC. Translating it yields CAISPGQDDLGYF.

This chain connects TRBV20-1 to TRBJ2-7; 9 positions agree with TRBD1. The germline V gene has CDR1 DFQATT and CDR2 SNEGSKA (reference sequence). This CDR3 contains 15 residues. J lost 2 bases, V lost 0 bases, and 5 bases had no gene match. The CDR3 bases are TGCAGTGCTAGAGATCAGTGGACAGGGGCCTACGAGCAGTACTTC. This translates into CSARDQWTGAYEQYF.

The rearrangement links TRBV5-1 to TRBJ2-1; TRBD1 or TRBD2 may be the D gene (5 bases each). This CDR3 has 14 residues. CDR1 and CDR2 (germline): SGHRS, YFSETQ. The V end lost 0 bases, the J end lost 12 bases, and 16 bases lay between the germline ends. The CDR3 loop reads CASSLAGSEVGQFF. The CDR3 nucleotides read TGCGCCAGCAGCTTGGCAGGGTCGGAGGTAGGGCAGTTCTTC. The full variable domain, completed using reference TRBV5-1 and TRBJ2-1, is KAGVTQTPRYLIKTRGQQVTLSCSPISGHRSVSWYQQTPGQGLQFLFEYFSETQRNKGNFPGRFSGRQFSNSRSEMNVSTLELGDSALYLCASSLAGSEVGQFFGPGTRLTVL.

In its sample, this clonotype was seen a few times. This chain joins TRBV6-2 or TRBV6-3 and TRBJ1-5; TRBD1 might be the D (5 bases). There are 18 residues in the CDR3. Per the germline V gene, CDR1 is MNHEY and CDR2 is SVGEGT. The V and J ends lost 2 bases and 2 bases respectively, with 19 bases between them. The CDR3 DNA reads as TGTGCCAGCAGTTACAGGGACCTGACAGAGAGAGGCAATCAGCCCCAGCATTTT. Its protein is CASSYRDLTERGNQPQHF.

The rearrangement links TRBV28 to TRBJ2-4; tentative D call: TRBD2 (6 bases). The germline V and J ends were trimmed by 2 bases and 0 bases, with 11 bases remaining between them. CDR3 size: 16 residues. The germline CDR1 and CDR2 sequences are MDHEN and SYDVKM. CDR3 loop: CASSLPGGVAKNIQYF. The CDR3 bases are TGTGCCAGCAGTTTACCCGGGGGAGTAGCCAAAAACATTCAGTACTTC.

This chain connects TRBV25-1 to TRBJ1-1; D is uncertain. The germline V gene has CDR1 MGHDK and CDR2 SYGVNS. The CDR3 loop spans 14 amino acids. V was clipped by 6 bases and J by 1 base, with 12 bases between them. This CDR3 reads CASSPFGRNTEAFF. The CDR3, as DNA: TGTGCCAGCAGCCCTTTCGGACGGAACACTGAAGCTTTCTTT.

The rearrangement links TRBV5-1 to TRBJ2-7; D possibly corresponds to TRBD1 (6 bases). The CDR3 spans 15 residues. Trimming cost V 1 base and J 2 bases, with 13 bases left between them. The germline gives CDR1 SGHRS, CDR2 YFSETQ. CDR3 nucleotides: TGCGCCAGCAGCTTGCGATGGGACACTCCCTACGAGCAGTACTTC. Translation gives CASSLRWDTPYEQYF.